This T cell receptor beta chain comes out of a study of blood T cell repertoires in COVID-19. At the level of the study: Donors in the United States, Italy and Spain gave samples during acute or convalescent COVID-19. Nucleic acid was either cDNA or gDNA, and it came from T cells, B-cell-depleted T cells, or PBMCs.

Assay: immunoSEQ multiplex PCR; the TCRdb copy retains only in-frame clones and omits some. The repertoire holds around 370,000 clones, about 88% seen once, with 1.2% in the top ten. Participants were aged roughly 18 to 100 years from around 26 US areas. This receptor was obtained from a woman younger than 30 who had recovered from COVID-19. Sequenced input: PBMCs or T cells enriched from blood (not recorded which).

CDR3 nucleotides: TGCGCCAGCAGCCAAGCTCTAGCTGACTACGAGCAGTACTTC. It yields the protein CASSQALADYEQYF. V usage is TRBV4-1 and J usage is TRBJ2-7; tentative D call: TRBD2 (5 bases). The germline V gene has CDR1 MGHRA and CDR2 YSYEKL. The CDR3 is 14 residues long. The V end lost 1 base, the J end lost 3 bases, and 10 bases lay between the germline ends.